The 18 T cell receptor beta chains given below trace back to one sample, sequenced in a study of T-cell reconstitution after alpha-beta-depleted transplantation in children. Researchers prepared the TCRbeta library using unique molecular identifiers, the study reports. TCRdb ran MiXCR on the PCR reads and lists one entry per CDR3 protein. In the table there are some 460,000 distinct CDR3 sequences, 15% to 20% of which are singletons. The sequences come from PBMCs, mostly from graft donor cells, collected 360 days after TCRalphabeta/CD19-depleted stem cell transplant. The origin of the receptors is a boy under three years old who had a stem cell transplant for Wiskott-Aldrich syndrome, so the T cells may come from the graft donor.

In this sample, this clonotype turned up a few times. The V gene is TRBV6-6, the J gene TRBJ2-1; D may be TRBD2 (5 bases). Per the germline V gene, CDR1 is MNHNY and CDR2 is SVGAGI (reference sequence). This CDR3 region has 13 residues. V shed 6 bases and J shed 3 bases, with 9 bases lying between them. Written as DNA, the CDR3 is TGTGCCAGCAGGCCTACTAGCTACAATGAGCAGTTCTTC. It codes for CASRPTSYNEQFF.

The CDR3 sequence: CASSPPDRVNNEQFF. CDR3 nucleotide sequence: TGTGCCAGCAGTCCCCCGGACAGGGTCAACAATGAGCAGTTCTTC. The chain uses TRBV27 and TRBJ2-1; 8 bases agree with TRBD1. The J segment lost 5 bases and the V segment lost 5 bases, leaving 8 bases of the junction unmatched. CDR1 is MNHEY, CDR2 SMNVEV, per germline (reference sequence). CDR3 length equals 15 residues.

J is TRBJ2-5 and V is TRBV4-2, with TRBD2 matching 8 bases. This CDR3 has 15 amino acids. J was trimmed by 5 bases and V by 1 base; bases with no gene match: 6. Germline V gives CDR1 LGHNA, CDR2 YNFKEQ. This CDR3 is CASSQGAGGRETQYF. CDR3 DNA sequence: TGTGCCAGCAGCCAAGGGGCGGGGGGCCGCGAGACCCAGTACTTC.

This clonotype has only a few counts. V usage is TRBV5-1 and J usage is TRBJ2-1, with a possible D match to TRBD2 (6 bases). The CDR3 covers 15 residues. The germline gives CDR1 SGHRS, CDR2 YFSETQ. The V end was cut by 3 bases, the J end by 6 bases, with 16 bases between. The DNA of the CDR3 is TGCGCCAGCAGCTCCGAGGAGGGGCATATCAATGAGCAGTTCTTC. It specifies CASSSEEGHINEQFF. Full variable domain (missing parts from reference TRBV5-1 and TRBJ2-1): KAGVTQTPRYLIKTRGQQVTLSCSPISGHRSVSWYQQTPGQGLQFLFEYFSETQRNKGNFPGRFSGRQFSNSRSEMNVSTLELGDSALYLCASSSEEGHINEQFFGPGTRLTVL.

CDR3 coding DNA: TGTGCCAGCAGTTTAGCGTTTTTAGATCAGCCCCAGCATTTT. Translating gives CASSLAFLDQPQHF. The rearrangement links TRBV12-3 or TRBV12-4 to TRBJ1-5; no clear D gene. The length of the CDR3 is 14 residues. V lost 0 bases, J lost 5 bases, and 8 bases lay in between.

This clonotype was counted between two and nine times. As DNA, the CDR3 is TGTGCCAGCAAAGTCGTAGGGTCCGGGGAGCTGTTTTTT. Translating it yields CASKVVGSGELFF. The V gene is TRBV12-3 or TRBV12-4, the J gene TRBJ2-2, with D unclear. The length of the CDR3 is 13 residues. The germline V and J ends were trimmed by 7 bases and 6 bases, with 12 bases remaining between them.

CDR3 nucleotides: TGTGCCAGCAGCTTGGGGACTCCGCGCGTCTACGAGCAGTACTTC. Residues: CASSLGTPRVYEQYF. The chain carries TRBV11-2 and TRBJ2-7, with D maybe TRBD2 (6 bases). The germline gives CDR1 SGHAT, CDR2 FQNNGV. Trimming removed 3 bases at V and 3 bases at J, with 15 bases between. CDR3 length equals 15 residues. Filled out from reference TRBV11-2 and TRBJ2-7, the complete variable domain reads EAGVAQSPRYKIIEKRQSVAFWCNPISGHATLYWYQQILGQGPKLLIQFQNNGVVDDSQLPKDRFSAERLKGVDSTLKIQPAKLEDSAVYLCASSLGTPRVYEQYFGPGTRLTVT.

The chain couples TRBV21-1 to TRBJ2-5; whether TRBD2, the table's D call, matches the DNA was not checked. TRBV21-1 is given as a pseudogene. The CDR3 length is 16 residues. CDR3 protein: CASSKGEGPSNEAQYF. CDR3 in DNA: TGTGCCAGCAGCAAAGGGGAGGGGCCCTCCAATGAGGCCCAGTACTTC.

The chain is built from TRBV2 and TRBJ1-1; 8 nucleotides align to TRBD1. The trim removed 3 bases at V and 4 bases at J, leaving 1 base unmatched. The length of the CDR3 is 13 residues. Per germline, CDR1 SNHLY and CDR2 FYNNEI. CDR3 in amino acids: CASSETGATEAFF. The CDR3 DNA follows: TGTGCCAGCAGTGAGACAGGGGCCACTGAAGCTTTCTTT.

This chain uses TRBV10-1 with TRBJ1-5, with no clear D. Germline V lookup: CDR1 WNHNN, CDR2 SYGVQD (reference sequence). This CDR3 is 15 amino acids long. V dropped 4 bases and J dropped 0 bases, with 10 bases sitting between them. The CDR3, as DNA: TGCGCCAGCAGTGTTCTCCCCGATAGCAATCAGCCCCAGCATTTT. It specifies CASSVLPDSNQPQHF.

This clonotype was picked up a small number of times. The V call is TRBV24-1, the J call TRBJ2-1; TRBD2 is a possible D gene (6 bases). CDR3 length: 16 residues. The germline V gene has CDR1 KGHDR and CDR2 SFDVKD. V lost 5 bases, J lost 0 bases, and 13 bases lay in between. In DNA form, the CDR3 reads TGTGCCACCAGTGGGACTACTGCTTACTCCTACAATGAGCAGTTCTTC. This sequence encodes CATSGTTAYSYNEQFF.

The chain recombines TRBV7-9 with TRBJ2-5; TRBD1 is a possible D gene (5 bases). V was pared by 3 bases and J by 0 bases, with 11 bases between. This CDR3 contains 15 residues. Looked up from germline, CDR1 is SEHNR and CDR2 is FQNEAQ (reference sequence). CDR3 DNA: TGTGCCAGCAGCTTGGAGACAGTATACCAAGAGACCCAGTACTTC. Its protein product is CASSLETVYQETQYF.

This clonotype was picked up a small number of times. The chain uses TRBV20-1 and TRBJ2-7; 11 positions agree with TRBD2. J gave up 7 bases and V 4 bases, and 21 bases lay outside the gene matches. This CDR3 is 18 amino acids long. Looked up from germline, CDR1 is DFQATT and CDR2 is SNEGSKA (reference sequence). The CDR3 reads CSAKIRPTSGRPYWEQYF. CDR3 bases: TGCAGTGCTAAAATAAGACCCACTAGCGGGAGACCCTATTGGGAGCAGTACTTC.

The J gene is TRBJ2-5, the V gene TRBV7-2; 11 positions match TRBD2. The CDR3 is made up of 15 amino acids. Trimming cost V 2 bases and J 4 bases; bases outside gene matches: 3. CDR1 SGHTA and CDR2 FQGNSA come from the germline V gene. CDR3 in DNA: TGTGCCAGCAGCTTACCGACTAGCGGGACAGAGACCCAGTACTTC. It is translated as CASSLPTSGTETQYF.

The genes are TRBV4-1 and TRBJ2-7; a possible D gene is TRBD1 (5 bases). V lost 1 base, J lost 6 bases, and 13 bases lay in between. There are 14 residues in the CDR3. Looked up from germline, CDR1 is MGHRA and CDR2 is YSYEKL. The CDR3 DNA follows: TGCGCCAGCAGCCAAGGCTGGGCAGGGTTCGAGCAGTACTTC. Its protein is CASSQGWAGFEQYF.

This clonotype was counted only a few times. J is TRBJ2-2 and V is TRBV6-5; 10 nucleotides line up with TRBD2. The J segment lost 6 bases and the V segment lost 4 bases, leaving 5 bases of the junction unmatched. The CDR3 spans 15 residues. Germline-derived CDR1 and CDR2 are MNHEY and SVGAGI. CDR3 sequence: CASSSLAGVPGELFF. In nucleotides, the CDR3 is TGTGCCAGCAGTTCCCTAGCGGGAGTACCCGGGGAGCTGTTTTTT.

CDR3: CASSQAQVTSYEQYF. In DNA, the CDR3 is TGTGCCAGCAGCCAAGCACAGGTTACATCCTACGAGCAGTACTTC. The chain carries TRBV4-2 and TRBJ2-7, with TRBD1 as a possible D gene (5 bases). The CDR3 spans 15 residues. Trimming cost V 1 base and J 1 base, with 11 bases left between them. Germline-derived CDR1 and CDR2 are LGHNA and YNFKEQ.

The rearrangement uses TRBV6-4 and TRBJ2-1, with TRBD2 matching over 10 bases. This CDR3 is 16 amino acids long. The germline V gene encodes CDR1 MRHNA and CDR2 SNTAGT. With V trimmed by 7 bases and J by 7 bases, 13 bases remained unmatched. CDR3 region: CASNRTSGKGGNEQFF. The CDR3 nucleotides are TGTGCCAGCAACCGGACTAGCGGAAAGGGAGGTAATGAGCAGTTCTTC.